The table lists the clone carrying this TCR beta chain with many counts. Antigen: not known. These data come from a study of spatial heterogeneity in lung cancer. The study's findings and limits: Expanded alpha and beta TCR counts within tumors tracked tumor mutation counts. Approximate estimated coverage of tumor T cells amounted to approximately 6.8% for alpha and approximately 13% for beta chains.

Time point specified: sample taken at primary tumor resection. Unsorted whole RNA of tumor, nontumor lung or frozen PBMC was sequenced. V was clipped by 4 bases and J by 3 bases, with 13 bases between them. The germline gives CDR1 SGHDN, CDR2 FVKESK. The CDR3 runs 14 residues. TCRdb called the 5' RACE reads again in MiXCR, with one record for every CDR3 protein. The table lists over 4,000 distinct CDR3 sequences, roughly 6.3% of them singletons. V usage is TRBV14 and J usage is TRBJ2-7; D not certain. This clonotype was sampled from a male donor with early-stage non-small cell lung cancer. The specimen comprised lung tumor tissue, sampled at surgery. CDR3 loop: CASSREIKRYEQYF. The CDR3 DNA reads as TGTGCCAGCAGCCGGGAAATCAAGCGCTACGAGCAGTACTTC.